The present T cell receptor beta chain was sequenced within a study of blood T cell repertoires in COVID-19. About the study: The samples span acute and convalescent COVID-19 from the United States, Italy and Spain. PBMCs, B-cell-depleted T cells, or T cells were the source of the cDNA or gDNA that made up the material.

This clone occurred once. The V and J ends lost 5 bases and 5 bases respectively, with 18 bases between them. The germline V gene encodes CDR1 LGHDT and CDR2 YNNKEL (reference sequence). CDR3 length equals 15 residues. In the original analysis: From reference gene primer amplification, estimates of nucleated cell counts were derived. Only in-frame clones appear in the TCRdb table, and some are missing; sequencing was by immunoSEQ multiplex PCR. That table is the source of V, J and clone size, and D and trimming were worked out from the DNA. The profile shows 200,000 to 250,000 clones, around 86% of them singletons.

The clonotype originates from a man aged 25-45 years who had recovered from COVID-19. The J gene is TRBJ1-1, the V gene TRBV3-1 (or the pseudogene TRBV3-2); D might be TRBD1 (5 bases). Sequencing was carried out using peripheral blood. CDR3 loop: CASSITLTVVTEAFF. The CDR3 DNA reads TGTGCCAGCAGCATTACCTTGACAGTCGTTACTGAAGCTTTCTTT.